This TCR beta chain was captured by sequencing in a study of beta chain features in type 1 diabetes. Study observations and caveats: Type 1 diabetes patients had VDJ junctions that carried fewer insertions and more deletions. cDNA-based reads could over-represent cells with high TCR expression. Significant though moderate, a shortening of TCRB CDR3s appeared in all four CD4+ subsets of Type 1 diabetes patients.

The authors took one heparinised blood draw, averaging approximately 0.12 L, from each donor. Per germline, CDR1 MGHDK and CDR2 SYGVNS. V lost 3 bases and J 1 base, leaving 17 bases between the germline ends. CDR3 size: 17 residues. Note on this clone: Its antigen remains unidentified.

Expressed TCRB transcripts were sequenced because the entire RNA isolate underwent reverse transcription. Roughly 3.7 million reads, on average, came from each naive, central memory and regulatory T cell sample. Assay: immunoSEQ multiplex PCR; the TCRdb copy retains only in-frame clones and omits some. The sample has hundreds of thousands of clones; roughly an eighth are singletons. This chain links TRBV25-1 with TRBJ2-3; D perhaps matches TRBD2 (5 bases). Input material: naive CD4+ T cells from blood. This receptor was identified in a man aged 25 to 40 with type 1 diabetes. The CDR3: CASSDPRGFGGTDTQYF. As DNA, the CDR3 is TGTGCCAGCAGTGACCCTCGGGGATTTGGCGGCACAGATACGCAGTATTTT.